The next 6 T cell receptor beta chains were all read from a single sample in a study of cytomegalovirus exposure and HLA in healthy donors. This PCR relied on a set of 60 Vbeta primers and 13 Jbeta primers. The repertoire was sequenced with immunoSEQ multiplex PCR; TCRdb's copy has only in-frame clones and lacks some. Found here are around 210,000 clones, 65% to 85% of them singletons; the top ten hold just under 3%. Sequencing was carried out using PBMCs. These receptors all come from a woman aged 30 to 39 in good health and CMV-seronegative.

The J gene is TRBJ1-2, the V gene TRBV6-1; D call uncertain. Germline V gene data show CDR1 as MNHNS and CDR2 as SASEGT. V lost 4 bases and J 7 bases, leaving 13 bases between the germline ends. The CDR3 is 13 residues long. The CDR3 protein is CASSADPRLGYTF. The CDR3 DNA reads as TGTGCCAGCAGTGCTGACCCGAGGCTTGGCTACACCTTC.

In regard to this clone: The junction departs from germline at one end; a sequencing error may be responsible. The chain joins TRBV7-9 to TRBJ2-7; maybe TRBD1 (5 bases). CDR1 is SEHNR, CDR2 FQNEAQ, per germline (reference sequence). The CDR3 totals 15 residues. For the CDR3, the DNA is TGTTCCAGCAGCTTACTGTCGCAGGGTAGATACGAGCAGTACTTC. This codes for CSSSLLSQGRYEQYF.

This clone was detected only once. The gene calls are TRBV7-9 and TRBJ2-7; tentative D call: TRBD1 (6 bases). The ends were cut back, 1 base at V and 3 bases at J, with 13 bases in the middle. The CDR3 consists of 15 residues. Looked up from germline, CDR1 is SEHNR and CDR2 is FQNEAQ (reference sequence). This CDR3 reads CASSLVLTGYYEQYF. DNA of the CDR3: TGTGCCAGCAGCTTAGTTCTAACAGGGTACTACGAGCAGTACTTC. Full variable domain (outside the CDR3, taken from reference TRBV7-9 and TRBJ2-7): DTGVSQNPRHKITKRGQNVTFRCDPISEHNRLYWYRQTLGQGPEFLTYFQNEAQLEKSRLLSDRFSAERPKGSFSTLEIQRTEQGDSAMYLCASSLVLTGYYEQYFGPGTRLTVT.

The CDR3 DNA reads as TGCAGCGTTGGGGCGGGGTTTGGCTACACCTTC. Protein: CSVGAGFGYTF. V is TRBV29-1 and J is TRBJ1-2, with unresolved D. CDR3 length: 11 residues. V was pared by 4 bases and J by 7 bases, with 10 bases between. Germline CDR1 is SQVTM and CDR2 is ANQGSEA.

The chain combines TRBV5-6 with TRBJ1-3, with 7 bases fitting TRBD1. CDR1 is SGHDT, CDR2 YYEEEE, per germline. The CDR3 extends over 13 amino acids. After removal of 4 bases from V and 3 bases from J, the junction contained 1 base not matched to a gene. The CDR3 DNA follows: TGTGCCAGCAGCACAGGGGTTGGAAACACCATATATTTT. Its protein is CASSTGVGNTIYF.

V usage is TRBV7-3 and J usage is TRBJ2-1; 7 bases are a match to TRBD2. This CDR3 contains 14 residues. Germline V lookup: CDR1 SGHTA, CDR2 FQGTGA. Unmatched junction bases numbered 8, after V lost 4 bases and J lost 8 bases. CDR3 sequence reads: CASSSPAGTDEQFF. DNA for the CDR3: TGTGCCAGCAGCTCCCCAGCGGGGACGGATGAGCAGTTCTTC.